Shown below are 30 T cell receptor beta chains from a single sample sequenced in a study of cytomegalovirus exposure and HLA in healthy donors. The PCR had 60 Vbeta and 13 Jbeta primers. Assay used: immunoSEQ multiplex PCR; TCRdb lists only in-frame clones, some missing. The sample comprises 220,000 or so clones, 65% to 75% of which are singletons, and approximately 1.7% rests with the top ten. What was sequenced was PBMCs. The receptors originated from a woman aged 30 to 39 in good health and CMV-seronegative.

The rearrangement uses TRBV19 and TRBJ1-6, with 8 bases aligning to TRBD1. The germline CDR1 and CDR2 sequences are LNHDA and SQIVND (reference sequence). The CDR3 length is 17 residues. V dropped 5 bases and J dropped 0; count of bases not matched to a gene: 6. In nucleotides, the CDR3 is TGTGCCAGTAGTCCACAGGGGGTGAGCTCCTATAATTCACCCCTCCACTTT. Residues: CASSPQGVSSYNSPLHF.

The rearrangement joins TRBV6-5 to TRBJ1-6, with 8 bases matching TRBD1. The CDR3 extends over 16 amino acids. The junction had 9 bases not matched to a gene; V was cut back by 4 bases and J by 7 bases. Germline-derived CDR1 and CDR2 are MNHEY and SVGAGI. As DNA, the CDR3 is TGTGCCAGCAGTTCGCCTTGGACAGGGAAAAATTCACCCCTCCACTTT. It encodes CASSSPWTGKNSPLHF.

The chain carries TRBV5-1 and TRBJ1-1; D is unresolved. The length of the CDR3 is 14 residues. V lost 0 bases and J 7 bases, leaving 13 bases between the germline ends. Germline assignment: CDR1 SGHRS and CDR2 YFSETQ. The CDR3 is CASSLASGRGEAFF. The CDR3 DNA reads TGCGCCAGCAGCTTGGCCTCCGGCCGCGGTGAAGCTTTCTTT.

This rearrangement joins TRBV19 to TRBJ2-3; D might be TRBD2 (5 bases). The germline V and J ends were trimmed by 4 bases and 2 bases, with 22 bases remaining between them. CDR3 length equals 18 residues. CDR1 LNHDA and CDR2 SQIVND come from the germline V gene (reference sequence). The DNA of the CDR3 is TGTGCCAGTAGTACGACCCCTACGACGGGGAGATACACAGATACGCAGTATTTT. Protein product: CASSTTPTTGRYTDTQYF.

This clone was picked up a small number of times. The rearrangement links TRBV6-5 to TRBJ1-5, with TRBD1 identical over 9 bases. CDR3 size: 15 residues. The germline gives CDR1 MNHEY, CDR2 SVGAGI. V was clipped by 5 bases and J by 3 bases; unmatched bases: 5. The CDR3 DNA reads as TGTGCCAGCAGTACCGGGACAGGGAACAATCAGCCCCAGCATTTT. Translated, it gives CASSTGTGNNQPQHF.

This chain joins TRBV5-1 and TRBJ2-5, with 8 positions matching TRBD2. The CDR3 has 15 residues. Germline V CDR1 and CDR2: SGHRS, YFSETQ. Trimming at V came to 3 bases and at J to 5 bases, leaving 9 bases not matched to a gene. As DNA, the CDR3 is TGCGCCAGCAGCTGGAACTTGGGACTAGAGGAGACCCAGTACTTC. Its translation: CASSWNLGLEETQYF.

The chain joins TRBV19 to TRBJ2-1; TRBD2 matches 9 bases. Per germline, CDR1 LNHDA and CDR2 SQIVND (reference sequence). V lost 2 bases, J lost 6 bases, and 5 bases stayed unmatched. The CDR3 covers 15 residues. For the CDR3, the DNA is TGTGCCAGTAGTATACTAGCGGGAAGCCCCAATGAGCAGTTCTTC. It yields the protein CASSILAGSPNEQFF.

This chain links TRBV4-1 with TRBJ1-4, with D uncertain. There are 15 residues in the CDR3. CDR1 and CDR2 from the germline V gene are MGHRA and YSYEKL. Trimming pared 1 base from V and 8 bases from J, leaving 14 bases between. The CDR3 nucleotides read TGCGCCAGCAGCCAAGGTCGTGGAGGAGGAGAAAAACTGTTTTTT. Amino acid sequence: CASSQGRGGGEKLFF.

This clone was counted between two and nine times. The chain combines TRBV6-6 with TRBJ1-1; D is uncertain. V was trimmed by 5 bases and J by 0 bases, leaving 7 bases between them. The CDR3 is made up of 13 amino acids. Looked up from germline, CDR1 is MNHNY and CDR2 is SVGAGI (reference sequence). The CDR3 loop reads CASSEEVNTEAFF. CDR3 nucleotides: TGTGCCAGCAGTGAGGAGGTGAACACTGAAGCTTTCTTT.

The chain is built from TRBV6-5 and TRBJ1-1; D unresolved. CDR1 is MNHEY, CDR2 SVGAGI, per germline. Trimming removed 8 bases at V and 2 bases at J, with 12 bases between. This CDR3 spans 13 amino acids. The CDR3 bases are TGTGCCAGCGCGTGGGCCCGTAACACTGAAGCTTTCTTT. The encoded protein is CASAWARNTEAFF.

The chain combines TRBV5-6 with TRBJ1-6, with 8 nucleotides matching TRBD1. V lost 3 bases, J lost 5 bases, and 4 bases stayed unmatched. CDR1 and CDR2 from the germline V gene are SGHDT and YYEEEE. This CDR3 contains 15 residues. CDR3 nucleotide sequence: TGTGCCAGCAGCTATAGGACAGGGAATAATTCACCCCTCCACTTT. As protein: CASSYRTGNNSPLHF. Full variable domain (outside the CDR3, taken from reference TRBV5-6 and TRBJ1-6): DAGVTQSPTHLIKTRGQQVTLRCSPKSGHDTVSWYQQALGQGPQFIFQYYEEEERQRGNFPDRFSGHQFPNYSSELNVNALLLGDSALYLCASSYRTGNNSPLHFGNGTRLTVT.

This rearrangement joins TRBV9 to TRBJ1-4, with 9 bases fitting TRBD1. The CDR3 contains 15 residues. The ends lost 5 bases at V and 5 bases at J; junction bases unmatched: 7. Germline assignment: CDR1 SGDLS and CDR2 YYNGEE. CDR3 in amino acids: CASSPGTGFNEKLFF. CDR3 sequence (DNA): TGTGCCAGCAGTCCCGGGACAGGGTTCAATGAAAAACTGTTTTTT.

V gene TRBV6-5 combines with J gene TRBJ2-1; TRBD2 might be the D (5 bases). The germline V gene has CDR1 MNHEY and CDR2 SVGAGI. This CDR3 contains 13 residues. The V end was cut by 6 bases, the J end by 7 bases, with 13 bases between. The CDR3, as DNA: TGTGCCAGCAGGGGCCCACCGGGGAATGAGCAGTTCTTC. Amino acid sequence: CASRGPPGNEQFF.

This clone was observed once. For the CDR3, the DNA is TGTGCCAGCAGCTTCTACACCGACAGGGGAGGTTCACCCCTCCACTTT. It is translated as CASSFYTDRGGSPLHF. The chain links TRBV7-9 to TRBJ1-6; 8 bases fit TRBD1. This CDR3 comprises 16 residues. Germline CDR1 reads SEHNR; CDR2 reads FQNEAQ (reference sequence). The ends lost 3 bases at V and 9 bases at J; junction bases unmatched: 10.

The table lists this clone with a count of one. The chain recombines TRBV19 with TRBJ1-5; 7 bases line up with TRBD1. The CDR3 sequence is 15 residues long. Germline CDR1 reads LNHDA; CDR2 reads SQIVND (reference sequence). V lost 0 bases, J lost 4 bases, and 3 bases stayed unmatched. The CDR3: CASSIEGQRNQPQHF. CDR3 nucleotides: TGTGCCAGTAGTATAGAGGGACAGAGGAATCAGCCCCAGCATTTT.

The chain couples TRBV13 to TRBJ1-1; D is undetermined. CDR1 and CDR2 from the germline V gene are PRHDT and FYEKMQ (reference sequence). V shed 0 bases and J shed 5 bases, with 10 bases lying between them. CDR3 size: 14 residues. CDR3 DNA sequence: TGTGCCAGCAGCTTAGGGGCAAGAGGGACTGAAGCTTTCTTT. Translating gives CASSLGARGTEAFF.

The rearrangement joins TRBV9 to TRBJ2-1; 8 nucleotides agree with TRBD2. Germline values: CDR1 SGDLS, CDR2 YYNGEE. This CDR3 contains 20 residues. J was trimmed by 2 bases and V by 3 bases; bases with no gene match: 19. The CDR3 spells CASSAESPGGPSFTYNEQFF. CDR3 sequence (DNA): TGTGCCAGCAGCGCCGAATCGCCGGGAGGGCCGTCTTTCACCTACAATGAGCAGTTCTTC.

This clone was seen once. The chain employs TRBV5-6 and TRBJ1-2; TRBD1 is a possible D gene (5 bases). The CDR3 runs 14 residues. Trimming stripped 1 base from V and 2 bases from J, with 9 bases between. The V gene's germline CDR1 is SGHDT and CDR2 YYEEEE. CDR3 protein: CASSLIKGNYGYTF. Here the CDR3 DNA reads TGTGCCAGCAGCTTGATTAAGGGGAACTATGGCTACACCTTC.

The chain combines TRBV10-1 with TRBJ1-2; D is possibly TRBD1 (5 bases). The CDR3 runs 15 residues. Germline lookup yields CDR1 WNHNN and CDR2 SYGVQD (reference sequence). Trimming stripped 0 bases from V and 8 bases from J, with 16 bases between. The CDR3 nucleotides read TGCGCCAGCAGTGAGTCGGATCAGCGGGGACGCGGCTACACCTTC. Its translation is CASSESDQRGRGYTF.

The rearrangement uses TRBV6-6 and TRBJ2-1, with 8 nucleotides matching TRBD1. This CDR3 is 15 amino acids long. Germline V CDR1 and CDR2: MNHNY, SVGAGI (reference sequence). Trimming cost V 7 bases and J 4 bases; bases outside gene matches: 9. In DNA form, the CDR3 reads TGTGCCAGCATGATTCAGGGGGCGGCGTACAATGAGCAGTTCTTC. Amino acid sequence: CASMIQGAAYNEQFF.

A remark on this clone: Different DNA sequences within this sample yield the same CDR3. This chain connects TRBV5-1 to TRBJ2-1; D is possibly TRBD2 (5 bases). The CDR3 sequence is 14 residues long. The germline V and J ends were trimmed by 2 bases and 0 bases, with 6 bases remaining between them. Germline CDR1 and CDR2: SGHRS and YFSETQ. CDR3 loop: CASSFGGSYNEQFF. For the CDR3, the DNA is TGCGCCAGCAGCTTCGGAGGCTCCTACAATGAGCAGTTCTTC.

The rearrangement links TRBV6-5 to TRBJ1-1; D uncertain. The CDR3 is made up of 15 amino acids. Deletions cut 5 bases from V and 1 base from J, with 14 bases between. The V gene's germline CDR1 is MNHEY and CDR2 SVGAGI. The chain's CDR3 is CASSQPGIRNTEAFF. In DNA, the CDR3 is TGTGCCAGCAGTCAACCGGGTATTAGGAACACTGAAGCTTTCTTT.

The CDR3: CASSGRVPSYEQYF. CDR3 nucleotides: TGTGCCAGCAGCGGGCGGGTCCCTTCCTACGAGCAGTACTTC. This chain connects TRBV4-2 to TRBJ2-7; possibly TRBD2 for D (5 bases). The CDR3 sequence is 14 residues long. V was clipped by 5 bases and J by 1 base, with 12 bases between them. The V gene's germline CDR1 is LGHNA and CDR2 YNFKEQ.

The V gene is TRBV7-9, the J gene TRBJ2-3; 7 bases match TRBD2. The V gene end was trimmed by 1 base and the J gene end by 13 bases; junction bases not matched to a gene: 5. Germline CDR1 reads SEHNR; CDR2 reads FQNEAQ (reference sequence). The CDR3 is 12 residues long. CDR3 DNA sequence: TGTGCCAGCAGCTTAGTAGTGGGAGGGGAGTATTTT. It encodes CASSLVVGGEYF.

The chain couples TRBV6-5 to TRBJ1-2, with D possibly TRBD1 on 6 matching bases. Germline V gene sequence: CDR1 MNHEY, CDR2 SVGAGI. With 5 bases removed from V and 2 bases from J, the gap between germline ends came to 12 bases. CDR3 length: 14 residues. CDR3 residues: CASSPTGLNYGYTF. The CDR3 region has the DNA TGTGCCAGCAGTCCGACAGGTTTAAACTATGGCTACACCTTC.

CDR3 sequence: CASSLRREDVSEKLFF. DNA of the CDR3: TGTGCCAGCAGCCTACGCCGGGAGGATGTTAGTGAAAAACTGTTTTTT. This chain connects TRBV9 to TRBJ1-4; D gene uncertain. Germline CDR1 SGDLS, CDR2 YYNGEE. The CDR3 is 16 residues long. The V gene lost 4 bases and the J gene lost 7 bases, with 20 bases spanning the gap.

Comments on this clone: One end of the junction does not line up with germline, which may come from a read error. This chain uses TRBV27 with TRBJ2-7; possibly TRBD2 for D (6 bases). The CDR3 consists of 14 residues. Germline-derived CDR1 and CDR2 are MNHEY and SMNVEV (reference sequence). The CDR3 protein is CASSLRGDSYEQYF. In DNA form, the CDR3 reads TGTGCCAGCAGTTTACGAGGGGACTCCTACGAGCAGTACTTT.

This clone came up once. The CDR3: CASRTGTHGYTF. Written as DNA, the CDR3 is TGTGCCAGCAGGACAGGGACTCATGGCTACACCTTC. The chain combines TRBV5-8 with TRBJ1-2, with 7 nucleotides matching TRBD1. V lost 5 bases and J lost 6; bases outside the gene matches: 4. The CDR3 covers 12 residues. CDR1 and CDR2 from the germline V gene are SGHTS and YDEGEE.

The gene calls are TRBV29-1 and TRBJ2-7, with 7 bases matching TRBD1. Trimming cost V 6 bases and J 3 bases; bases outside gene matches: 11. Germline CDR1 is SQVTM and CDR2 is ANQGSEA. The CDR3 extends over 14 amino acids. Here the CDR3 reads CSVGRMGQHYEQYF. As DNA, the CDR3 is TGCAGCGTGGGGCGTATGGGACAGCACTACGAGCAGTACTTC.

This clone was picked up a small number of times. The junction departs from germline at one end; a sequencing error may be responsible. This rearrangement joins TRBV7-9 to TRBJ1-4; TRBD1 matches 8 bases. The CDR3 length is 18 residues. Germline V gene data show CDR1 as SEHNR and CDR2 as FQNEAQ (reference sequence). Here the CDR3 DNA reads TGTTCCAGCAGTCCAGCGATCGGCAGGGGGCTAACTAATGAAAAACTGTTTTTT. Encoded protein: CSSSPAIGRGLTNEKLFF.